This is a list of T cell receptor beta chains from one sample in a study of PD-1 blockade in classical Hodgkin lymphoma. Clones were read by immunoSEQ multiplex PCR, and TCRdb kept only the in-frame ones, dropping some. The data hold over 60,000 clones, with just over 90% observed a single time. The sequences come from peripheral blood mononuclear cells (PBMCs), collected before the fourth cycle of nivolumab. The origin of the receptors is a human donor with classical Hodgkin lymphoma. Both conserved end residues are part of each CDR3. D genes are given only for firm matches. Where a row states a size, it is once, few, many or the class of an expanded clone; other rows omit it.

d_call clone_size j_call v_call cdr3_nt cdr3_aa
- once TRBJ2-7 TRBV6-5 TGTGCCAGCAGTTGGTTGGGGAAGGAGCAGTACTTC CASSWLGKEQYF
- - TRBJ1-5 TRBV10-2 TGCGCCAGCAGCCCGAGTGGAAATCAGCCCCAGCATTTT CASSPSGNQPQHF
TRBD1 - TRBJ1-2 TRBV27 TGTGCCAGCAGTTCAAGCAGGACAGGGGCCGACTACACCTTC CASSSSRTGADYTF
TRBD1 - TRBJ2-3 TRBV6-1 TGTGCCAGCACACGGGTGACAGGGGCGGCAGATACGCAGTATTTT CASTRVTGAADTQYF
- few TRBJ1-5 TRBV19 TGTGCCAGTAGGTCGGGGGATCAGCCCCAGCATTTT CASRSGDQPQHF
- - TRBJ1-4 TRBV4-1 TGCGCCAGCAGCCAAGTCGCCGAGGCTGCAGGGGTGGATGAAAAACTGTTTTTT CASSQVAEAAGVDEKLFF
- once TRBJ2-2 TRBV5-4 TGTGCCAGCAGCTTGGGCGGGGCCTACACCGGGGAGCTGTTTTTT CASSLGGAYTGELFF
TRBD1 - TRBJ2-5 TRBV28 TGTGCCAGCAGAACAACAGGGGGAAATGAAGAGACCCAGTACTTC CASRTTGGNEETQYF
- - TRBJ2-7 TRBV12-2 TGTGCAAGTCGCTTTGACTCAGGAAAATCTAACTACGAGCAGTACTTC CASRFDSGKSNYEQYF
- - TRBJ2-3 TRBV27 TGTGCCAGCAGTTTAAGTGCGGGAAGGACAGATACGCAGTATTTT CASSLSAGRTDTQYF
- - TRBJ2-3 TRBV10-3 TGTGCCATCAGTGACCGAGGACAGCTAAGCACAGATACGCAGTATTTT CAISDRGQLSTDTQYF
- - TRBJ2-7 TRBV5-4 TGTGCCAGCAGCTTGGACCGGGACCTAACCTACGAGCAGTACTTC CASSLDRDLTYEQYF
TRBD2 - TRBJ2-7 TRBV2 TGTGCCAGCAATAGCTTCCTAGCGGGGGCCTACGAGCAGTACTTC CASNSFLAGAYEQYF
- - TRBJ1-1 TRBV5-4 TGTGCCAGCAGCCACTCCCAGTTGGAGGCTTTCTTT CASSHSQLEAFF
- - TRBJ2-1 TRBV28 TGTGCCAGCAGTTTATCCGGCACAGACTACAATGAGCAGTTCTTC CASSLSGTDYNEQFF
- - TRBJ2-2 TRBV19 TGTGCCAGTAGTAGGGCGATGACCGGGGAGCTGTTTTTT CASSRAMTGELFF
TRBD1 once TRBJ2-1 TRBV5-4 TGTGCCAGCAGCAACGGATTACAGGGGGCGCGGTACAATGAGCAGTTCTTC CASSNGLQGARYNEQFF
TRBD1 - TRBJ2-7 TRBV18 TGTGCCAGCTCACGCCCCCCGACAGGGGCCTACGAGCAGTACTTC CASSRPPTGAYEQYF
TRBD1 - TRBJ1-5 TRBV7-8 TGTGCCAGCAGCTATTGGGACAGGGCAAATCAGCCCCAGCATTTT CASSYWDRANQPQHF
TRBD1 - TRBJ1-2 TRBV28 TGTGCCAGCAGCCCCGGACAGGGAGCATATGGCTACACCTTC CASSPGQGAYGYTF
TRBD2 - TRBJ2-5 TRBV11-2 TGTGCCAGCAGCTTAGTTCGAGCGGGGGAGACCCAGTACTTC CASSLVRAGETQYF
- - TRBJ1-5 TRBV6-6 TGTGCCAGCAGCGGGTGGGGGGAACATCAGCCCCAGCATTTT CASSGWGEHQPQHF
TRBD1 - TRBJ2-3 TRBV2 TGTGCCAGCAACGAGGGGGCCGAGGCAGATACGCAGTATTTT CASNEGAEADTQYF
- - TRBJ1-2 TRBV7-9 TGTGCCAGCAGCCCCAAGGGTGGCGGCTACACCTTC CASSPKGGGYTF
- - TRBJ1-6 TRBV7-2 TGTGCCAGCAGCTTAGCCTCTTATAATTCACCCCTCCACTTT CASSLASYNSPLHF
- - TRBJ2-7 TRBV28 TGTGCCAGCAGTTTCAGGACCTACTACGAGCAGTACTTC CASSFRTYYEQYF
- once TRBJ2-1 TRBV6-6 TGTGCCAGCAGTTACGAGGTGAATGAGCAGTTCTTC CASSYEVNEQFF
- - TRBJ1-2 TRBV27 TGTGCCAGCAGTTTCACTCGAGCCCCGGGGGGCTACACCTTC CASSFTRAPGGYTF
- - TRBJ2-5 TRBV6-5 TGTGCCAGCAGTTACGGCGCTAGTCAAGAGACCCAGTACTTC CASSYGASQETQYF
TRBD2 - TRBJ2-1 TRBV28 TGTGCCAGCAGTTTATCACTAGCGGGGGAGTACAATGAGCAGTTCTTC CASSLSLAGEYNEQFF
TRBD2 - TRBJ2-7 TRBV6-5 TGTGCCAGCAGTTTAGCGGGACCCGCTCAGCAGTACTTC CASSLAGPAQQYF
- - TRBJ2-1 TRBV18 TGTGCCAGCTCAGTTCCAGGCGGGGAGCAGTTCTTC CASSVPGGEQFF
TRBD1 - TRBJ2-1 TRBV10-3 TGTGCCATCAGTCCATTCGGGACAGACAATGAGCAGTTCTTC CAISPFGTDNEQFF
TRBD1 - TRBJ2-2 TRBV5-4 TGTGCCTGCACAGGGGACCATATAACCGGGGAGCTGTTTTTT CACTGDHITGELFF
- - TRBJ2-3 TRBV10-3 TGTGCCATCAGCTCGGCGGAGTCCACAGATACGCAGTATTTT CAISSAESTDTQYF
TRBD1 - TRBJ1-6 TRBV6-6 TGTGCCAGCAGTTACGGGCGACAGGGGTCACCCCTCCACTTT CASSYGRQGSPLHF
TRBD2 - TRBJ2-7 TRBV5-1 TGCGCCAGCAGTCGGACTAGCGGCTACGAGCAGTACTTC CASSRTSGYEQYF
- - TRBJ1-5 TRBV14 TGTGCCAGCAGCCAAGGAGGGGGAGAGCCCCAGCATTTT CASSQGGGEPQHF
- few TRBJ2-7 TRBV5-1 TGCGCCAGCAGCTTTACAAGGGACGAGCAGTACTTC CASSFTRDEQYF
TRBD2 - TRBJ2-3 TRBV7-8 TGTGCCAGCAGCCTGGGGAGGGCAGATACGCAGTATTTT CASSLGRADTQYF
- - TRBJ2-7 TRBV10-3 TGTGCCAACCAACAGGGTTTGGGTTCTGGCTACGAGCAGTACTTC CANQQGLGSGYEQYF
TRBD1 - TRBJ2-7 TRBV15 TGTGCCACCAGCGGACCGGGACAGGCCTCCTACGAGCAGTACTTC CATSGPGQASYEQYF
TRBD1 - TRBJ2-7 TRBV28 TGTGCCAGCAGTTCTTCATTCCGGGACAGGCCGACCTACGAGCAGTACTTC CASSSSFRDRPTYEQYF
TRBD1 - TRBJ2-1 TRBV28 TGTGCCAGCAGTAGACAGGGTTCGGAGTACAATGAGCAGTTCTTC CASSRQGSEYNEQFF
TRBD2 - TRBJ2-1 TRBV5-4 TGTGCCAGCAGCCACCGACTAGCGAGCTCCTACAATGAGCAGTTCTTC CASSHRLASSYNEQFF
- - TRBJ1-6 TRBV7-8 TGTGCCAGCAGCCTCGGGAGAGGGATTAATTCACCCCTCCACTTT CASSLGRGINSPLHF
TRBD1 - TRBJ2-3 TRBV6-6 TGTGCCAGCGGCCCCCTTGGACAGGGGGCACTAGATACGCAGTATTTT CASGPLGQGALDTQYF